These 29 T cell receptor beta chains were sequenced from one sample in a study of monozygotic twins with inflammatory bowel disease. TCRdb re-called the 5' RACE reads, yielding one record per CDR3 amino acid sequence without DNA. The table lists 70,000 to 95,000 distinct CDR3 sequences. The material sequenced was blood. The receptors derive from a human donor with ulcerative colitis or Crohn's disease, or a healthy co-twin of an affected twin (not recorded which).

This CDR3 is CSARGLGTGDNSPLHF. The gene calls are TRBV20-1 and TRBJ1-6; TCRdb's assignment of TRBD1 cannot be checked, as there is no DNA. The length of the CDR3 is 16 residues. Germline V gene data show CDR1 as DFQATT and CDR2 as SNEGSKA (reference sequence).

The chain employs TRBV20-1 and TRBJ1-1. CDR1 DFQATT and CDR2 SNEGSKA come from the germline V gene (reference sequence). This CDR3 contains 13 residues. The CDR3 region is CSARVRRNTEAFF.

V is TRBV7-2 and J is TRBJ1-2; as DNA is missing, the TRBD1 call by TCRdb cannot be tested. The CDR3 sequence is 14 residues long. Germline CDR1 SGHTA, CDR2 FQGNSA. The CDR3 sequence: CASSFGQGLYGYTF. Using reference TRBV7-2 and TRBJ1-2 for the parts outside the CDR3, the full variable domain is GAGVSQSPSNKVTEKGKDVELRCDPISGHTALYWYRQSLGQGLEFLIYFQGNSAPDKSGLPSDRFSAERTGGSVSTLTIQRTQQEDSAVYLCASSFGQGLYGYTFGSGTRLTVV.

The chain carries TRBV4-1 and TRBJ2-7; lacking DNA, the TRBD1 call made by TCRdb goes unchecked. CDR1 and CDR2 (germline): MGHRA, YSYEKL. The CDR3 totals 17 residues. The CDR3 protein is CASSQVDLGFVQGEQYF.

This chain joins TRBV20-1 and TRBJ2-7; TCRdb designates TRBD2, a call that cannot be tested without DNA. Germline assignment: CDR1 DFQATT and CDR2 SNEGSKA (reference sequence). The CDR3 extends over 14 amino acids. The CDR3 protein is CSAITRDFAYEQYF.

CDR3 residues: CASSLTVTDTQYF. This chain connects TRBV27 to TRBJ2-3. This CDR3 is 13 amino acids long. Germline loops: CDR1 MNHEY, CDR2 SMNVEV (reference sequence).

CDR3 amino acids: CSALAVGQGANEQFF. This chain uses TRBV20-1 with TRBJ2-1; without DNA, the TCRdb call of TRBD1 cannot be checked. The CDR3 has 15 amino acids. In germline, CDR1 is DFQATT, CDR2 SNEGSKA (reference sequence).

The V call is TRBV7-2, the J call TRBJ1-2; absent DNA, TCRdb's TRBD1 call cannot be checked. The CDR3 length is 15 residues. CDR1 is SGHTA, CDR2 FQGNSA, per germline. Here the CDR3 reads CASSLARGKVYGYTF.

This chain joins TRBV7-2 and TRBJ2-5. The CDR3 has 15 amino acids. Germline values: CDR1 SGHTA, CDR2 FQGNSA. The CDR3 sequence is CASSLNVGVGETQYF.

The chain carries TRBV20-1 and TRBJ1-5. The CDR3 length is 13 residues. Germline CDR1 is DFQATT and CDR2 is SNEGSKA (reference sequence). CDR3 in amino acids: CSAKGAYNQPQHF.

The V call is TRBV27, the J call TRBJ1-6; TCRdb's D gene call, TRBD1, goes unchecked for lack of DNA. Per germline, CDR1 MNHEY and CDR2 SMNVEV (reference sequence). The length of the CDR3 is 12 residues. This CDR3 is CASSTPGSPLHF.

The chain carries TRBV5-1 and TRBJ1-3; absent DNA, TCRdb's TRBD1 call cannot be checked. Germline loops: CDR1 SGHRS, CDR2 YFSETQ. CDR3 length equals 14 residues. CDR3: CASSDSLTGNTIYF.

This chain links TRBV3-1 with TRBJ2-5; TCRdb's D call of TRBD2 is untestable without DNA. CDR1 is LGHDT, CDR2 YNNKEL, per germline (reference sequence). The CDR3 totals 13 residues. This chain's CDR3 is CASGGEDRGTQYF.

The chain has TRBV6-6 and TRBJ1-5. The CDR3 loop spans 13 amino acids. CDR1 is MNHNY and CDR2 is SVGAGI in the germline V gene (reference sequence). CDR3 residues: CASSYSSNQPQHF.

This chain uses TRBV20-1 with TRBJ1-1; TCRdb's D call, TRBD1, is unchecked because there is no DNA. The CDR3 extends over 13 amino acids. In germline, CDR1 is DFQATT, CDR2 SNEGSKA (reference sequence). The CDR3 sequence is CSASLFRASEAFF.

The chain uses TRBV5-4 and TRBJ2-3; the D call from TCRdb, TRBD1, cannot be confirmed without DNA. The CDR3 has 14 residues. The germline gives CDR1 SGHNT, CDR2 YYREEE (reference sequence). CDR3 sequence: CASSQWGVTDTQYF.

This chain links TRBV5-6 with TRBJ1-4; there is no DNA to check the TCRdb D call of TRBD1. Germline V gene sequence: CDR1 SGHDT, CDR2 YYEEEE. The CDR3 sequence is 19 residues long. CDR3 amino acids: CASSSTLRDREETNEKLFF.

V and J are TRBV12-3 or TRBV12-4 and TRBJ2-5; TCRdb designates TRBD1, a call that cannot be tested without DNA. The CDR3 totals 13 residues. This CDR3 is CASSSGTQETQYF.

The chain combines TRBV5-1 with TRBJ1-6; absent DNA, TCRdb's TRBD1 call cannot be checked. The germline V gene encodes CDR1 SGHRS and CDR2 YFSETQ. The CDR3 is made up of 15 amino acids. This chain's CDR3 is CASSPTAPDNSPLHF.

The rearrangement uses TRBV7-9 and TRBJ1-1. The CDR3 is made up of 15 amino acids. Germline V gives CDR1 SEHNR, CDR2 FQNEAQ (reference sequence). CDR3 sequence reads: CASSFGRSANTEAFF.

The chain is built from TRBV20-1 and TRBJ1-1; TCRdb's D gene call, TRBD1, goes unchecked for lack of DNA. CDR3 size: 13 residues. Germline assignment: CDR1 DFQATT and CDR2 SNEGSKA (reference sequence). The CDR3 reads CSATLGRRTEAFF.

This clonotype is identified as medium-sized from frequency. This chain joins TRBV5-6 and TRBJ2-7; TCRdb outputs TRBD1, but without DNA this stays unchecked. This CDR3 has 14 amino acids. In germline, CDR1 is SGHDT, CDR2 YYEEEE. CDR3 residues: CASSFGTGLYEQYF.

The J gene is TRBJ1-5, the V gene TRBV9; with no DNA, the TCRdb D assignment of TRBD1 cannot be verified. CDR3 length: 15 residues. Germline V gene sequence: CDR1 SGDLS, CDR2 YYNGEE. CDR3 sequence reads: CASSPGQGSQEPQHF.

The chain employs TRBV2 and TRBJ1-4. Germline V gene data show CDR1 as SNHLY and CDR2 as FYNNEI. The CDR3 sequence is 14 residues long. CDR3 in amino acids: CASREQVSNEKLFF.

The V gene is TRBV5-5, the J gene TRBJ1-5; checking the TCRdb D call of TRBD1 is not possible without DNA. This CDR3 has 13 amino acids. Germline V gene data show CDR1 as SGHKS and CDR2 as YYEKEE (reference sequence). CDR3 in amino acids: CASSLVAGGTQHF.

V is TRBV12-3 or TRBV12-4 and J is TRBJ2-1. CDR3 length equals 11 residues. CDR3 region: CASREHNEQFF.

V gene TRBV11-1 combines with J gene TRBJ2-4; TCRdb designates TRBD1, a call that cannot be tested without DNA. The CDR3 has 19 amino acids. The germline gives CDR1 SGHAT, CDR2 FQDESV (reference sequence). The CDR3 loop reads CASSLDPRQGSLAKNIQYF.

J is TRBJ2-5 and V is TRBV27; lacking DNA, the TRBD2 call made by TCRdb goes unchecked. The CDR3 is 16 residues long. CDR1 is MNHEY and CDR2 is SMNVEV in the germline V gene (reference sequence). The CDR3 protein is CASSLSSGGRRETQYF.

J is TRBJ1-5 and V is TRBV15; TCRdb selects TRBD1, and the lack of DNA leaves this call unchecked. Germline CDR1 reads LNHNV; CDR2 reads YYDKDF (reference sequence). This CDR3 has 16 residues. CDR3 protein: CATSRSGERVNQPQHF.